This entry lists 29 T cell receptor beta chains sequenced from one sample in a study of OX40 agonist ivuxolimab in advanced cancers. Sequencing used immunoSEQ multiplex PCR; TCRdb keeps in-frame clones, though not all of them. The sample carries 50,000 or so clones, more than 75% recorded once. The sample in question was CD4+ or CD8+ T cells sorted from blood, obtained in a trial of the OX40 agonist ivuxolimab. The receptors were sampled from an adult with an advanced solid tumor such as melanoma, head and neck, liver or kidney cancer.

This clone was detected a few times. The rearrangement links TRBV5-1 to TRBJ2-1, with a weak D call TRBD2 (5 bases). V lost 4 bases and J lost 5, with 16 bases in between. The CDR3 runs to 15 residues. Germline V lookup: CDR1 SGHRS, CDR2 YFSETQ. The CDR3 reads CASSPFVEGDNEQFF. CDR3 nucleotide sequence: TGCGCCAGCAGCCCTTTCGTTGAGGGCGACAATGAGCAGTTCTTC.

This CDR3 is CASISGFSPNEQFF. The DNA for the CDR3 is TGTGCCAGTATATCCGGGTTTTCACCCAATGAGCAGTTCTTC. This chain uses TRBV19 with TRBJ2-1; the D is unclear. V lost 7 bases and J lost 6, with 16 bases in between. The CDR3 is 14 amino acids. The germline V gene encodes CDR1 LNHDA and CDR2 SQIVND (reference sequence).

The chain joins TRBV5-1 to TRBJ2-3; TRBD2 aligns across 12 bases. CDR1 SGHRS and CDR2 YFSETQ come from the germline V gene. The V segment lost 3 bases and the J segment 8 bases; nucleotides outside the gene matches: 4. The CDR3 runs 14 residues. DNA of the CDR3: TGCGCCAGCAGCTCCGGGACTAGCGGGTCTACGCAGTATTTT. Translated: CASSSGTSGSTQYF.

J is TRBJ2-3 and V is TRBV9, with 12 bases matching TRBD2. J lost 5 bases, V lost 3 bases, and 7 bases had no gene match. The CDR3 spans 16 residues. Germline CDR1 and CDR2: SGDLS and YYNGEE. The CDR3 coding sequence is TGTGCCAGCAGCGCCGGACTAGCGGGATTGGAAGATACGCAGTATTTT. Encoded protein: CASSAGLAGLEDTQYF.

This clone was picked up one time. The chain recombines TRBV6-1 with TRBJ2-2; D perhaps matches TRBD2 (6 bases). Between the trimmed V and J ends, which lost 2 bases and 5 bases, there was a span of 15 bases. Germline CDR1 is MNHNS and CDR2 is SASEGT. This CDR3 comprises 16 residues. CDR3 coding DNA: TGTGCCAGCAGTGAAACCCCGGGACTCGAAACCGGGGAGCTGTTTTTT. This codes for CASSETPGLETGELFF.

V is TRBV7-6 and J is TRBJ1-5; a weak D match, TRBD1 (5 bases). Germline loops: CDR1 SGHVS, CDR2 FNYEAQ. V was clipped by 4 bases and J by 5 bases, with 21 bases between them. The CDR3 spans 17 residues. The CDR3 protein is CASSSLWGRPSDQPQHF. In DNA, the CDR3 is TGTGCCAGCAGCTCCCTATGGGGCAGGCCCTCCGATCAGCCCCAGCATTTT.

This clone has only one observation. The rearrangement joins TRBV4-2 to TRBJ1-3; the D is unclear. This CDR3 region has 14 residues. Trimming removed 3 bases from V and 3 bases from J, with 9 bases in between. CDR1 and CDR2 from the germline V gene are LGHNA and YNFKEQ. The CDR3 region has the DNA TGTGCCAGCAGCCAGGGAAATGATGGAAACACCATATATTTT. Translated: CASSQGNDGNTIYF.

V gene TRBV6-5 combines with J gene TRBJ1-1; D is perhaps TRBD1 (6 bases). V lost 2 bases and J lost 1, with 11 bases in between. The CDR3 is made up of 15 amino acids. Germline V lookup: CDR1 MNHEY, CDR2 SVGAGI. CDR3 sequence (DNA): TGTGCCAGCAGTTACGGGGGGGGCGGGAACACTGAAGCTTTCTTT. Protein product: CASSYGGGGNTEAFF.

The CDR3 loop reads CASSLLEGLAGGSANTGELFF. The CDR3 DNA reads as TGCGCCAGCAGCCTATTAGAAGGGCTAGCGGGAGGGTCTGCGAACACCGGGGAGCTGTTTTTT. The rearrangement joins TRBV4-1 to TRBJ2-2; 12 positions match TRBD2. V shed 4 bases and J 0 bases; nucleotides not matched to a gene: 15. This CDR3 is built from 21 residues. Germline CDR1 and CDR2: MGHRA and YSYEKL.

V is TRBV9 and J is TRBJ2-1, with 7 nucleotides matching TRBD2. This CDR3 region has 15 residues. The V and J ends lost 0 bases and 6 bases, in that order; junction bases with no gene match: 6. The V gene's germline CDR1 is SGDLS and CDR2 YYNGEE. This chain's CDR3 is CASSVEGASGNEQFF. CDR3 DNA: TGTGCCAGCAGCGTAGAAGGGGCTAGCGGCAATGAGCAGTTCTTC.

The genes are TRBV10-2 and TRBJ2-7, with D uncertain. V lost 8 bases and J lost 2, with 7 bases in between. CDR1 is WSHSY and CDR2 is SAAADI in the germline V gene. The CDR3 contains 11 residues. The CDR3 protein is CASGITYEQYF. Here the CDR3 DNA reads TGCGCCAGCGGAATCACCTACGAGCAGTACTTC.

This chain links TRBV30 with TRBJ1-5; D is possibly TRBD1 (5 bases). V was shortened by 1 base and J by 2 bases, with 12 bases between the two germline ends. This CDR3 spans 15 amino acids. The germline V gene encodes CDR1 GTSNPN and CDR2 SVGIG (reference sequence). CDR3 residues: CAWSELGGGNQPQHF. DNA for the CDR3: TGTGCCTGGAGTGAATTGGGAGGGGGCAATCAGCCCCAGCATTTT.

The J gene is TRBJ2-3, the V gene TRBV15, with 9 bases aligning to TRBD1. This CDR3 region has 15 residues. Germline CDR1 reads LNHNV; CDR2 reads YYDKDF (reference sequence). The V gene end was trimmed by 6 bases and the J gene end by 4 bases; junction bases not matched to a gene: 8. The CDR3, as DNA: TGTGCCACCAGTTGGACAGGGGCCGGCGCAGATACGCAGTATTTT. Translated, it gives CATSWTGAGADTQYF.

The rearrangement links TRBV7-9 to TRBJ1-2; 7 bases line up with TRBD1. The junction had 6 bases not matched to a gene; V was cut back by 2 bases and J by 3 bases. The CDR3 totals 15 residues. The germline gives CDR1 SEHNR, CDR2 FQNEAQ (reference sequence). CDR3 in amino acids: CASSLLSTGDYGYTF. In DNA, the CDR3 is TGTGCCAGCAGCTTATTGAGTACAGGGGACTATGGCTACACCTTC. The variable domain in full, with the rest retrieved from reference TRBV7-9 and TRBJ1-2, is DTGVSQNPRHKITKRGQNVTFRCDPISEHNRLYWYRQTLGQGPEFLTYFQNEAQLEKSRLLSDRFSAERPKGSFSTLEIQRTEQGDSAMYLCASSLLSTGDYGYTFGSGTRLTVV.

The V and J genes are TRBV7-3 and TRBJ2-1, with TRBD2 as a possible D gene (6 bases). Germline V lookup: CDR1 SGHTA, CDR2 FQGTGA. The V end was cut by 5 bases, the J end by 6 bases, with 14 bases between. The CDR3 covers 14 residues. The CDR3 loop is CASSAIGLSNEQFF. Written as DNA, the CDR3 is TGTGCCAGCAGCGCAATCGGACTAAGCAATGAGCAGTTCTTC. The variable domain in full, completed from reference TRBV7-3 and TRBJ2-1, reads GAGVSQTPSNKVTEKGKYVELRCDPISGHTALYWYRQSLGQGPEFLIYFQGTGAADDSGLPNDRFFAVRPEGSVSTLKIQRTERGDSAVYLCASSAIGLSNEQFFGPGTRLTVL.

The chain has TRBV19 and TRBJ1-5; TRBD1 agrees at 7 bases. Germline values: CDR1 LNHDA, CDR2 SQIVND (reference sequence). This CDR3 is built from 13 residues. V gave up 10 bases and J gave up 2 bases; unmatched junction bases: 5. The CDR3 DNA sequence: TGTGCCACGCACAGGGGCGGCAATCAGCCCCAGCATTTT. Its protein is CATHRGGNQPQHF.

The rearrangement links TRBV11-3 to TRBJ2-3; D is perhaps TRBD1 (6 bases). The CDR3 runs 14 residues. Deletions cut 3 bases from V and 5 bases from J, with 12 bases between. CDR1 SGHNT and CDR2 YENEEA come from the germline V gene. CDR3 in amino acids: CASSFRGGGDTQYF. The CDR3 DNA reads TGTGCCAGCAGCTTCAGGGGTGGGGGAGATACGCAGTATTTT.

CDR3 coding DNA: TGCGCCAGCAGCCGACAGAACACCGGGGAGCTGTTTTTT. Its translation is CASSRQNTGELFF. The chain recombines TRBV4-3 with TRBJ2-2; D gene uncertain. The CDR3 has 13 amino acids. The V end was cut by 4 bases, the J end by 1 base, with 4 bases between. The V gene's germline CDR1 is LGHNA and CDR2 YSLEER.

This chain uses TRBV5-4 with TRBJ2-5; TRBD2 agrees at 9 bases. Losses at the gene ends were 4 bases for V and 4 bases for J; bases not matched to a gene: 5. Germline CDR1 reads SGHNT; CDR2 reads YYREEE (reference sequence). There are 14 residues in the CDR3. The CDR3 nucleotides read TGTGCCAGCAGCCGCGGGAGGGCCGGAGAGACCCAGTACTTC. Translated: CASSRGRAGETQYF.

The chain is built from TRBV6-4 and TRBJ2-2; D not resolved. The V gene lost 3 bases and the J gene lost 2 bases, with 4 bases spanning the gap. The CDR3 is made up of 13 amino acids. CDR1 is MRHNA and CDR2 is SNTAGT in the germline V gene. The CDR3 nucleotides read TGTGCCAGCAGTGAGGCAAACACCGGGGAGCTGTTTTTT. Translated, it gives CASSEANTGELFF.

This chain links TRBV4-3 with TRBJ1-4, with 8 bases matching TRBD1. The CDR3 loop spans 15 amino acids. CDR1 LGHNA and CDR2 YSLEER come from the germline V gene. With V trimmed by 1 base and J by 7 bases, 5 bases remained unmatched. The CDR3 bases are TGCGCCAGCAGCCAAGCACAGGGGGGGGGTGAAAAACTGTTTTTT. Its translation: CASSQAQGGGEKLFF.

The V gene is TRBV5-8, the J gene TRBJ2-7; TRBD2 might be the D (7 bases). This CDR3 region has 15 residues. Germline CDR1 reads SGHTS; CDR2 reads YDEGEE. V lost 3 bases to trimming and J lost 3 bases, with 16 bases between them. CDR3: CASSWGGNMFYEQYF. CDR3 DNA: TGTGCCAGCAGCTGGGGGGGCAATATGTTCTACGAGCAGTACTTC.

With regard to this clone: This sample also contains other DNA sequences that code for the same CDR3. V is TRBV6-1 and J is TRBJ2-5, with TRBD2 as a possible D gene (7 bases). V lost 8 bases, J lost 2 bases, and 12 bases lay in between. The germline gives CDR1 MNHNS, CDR2 SASEGT. The CDR3 is made up of 13 amino acids. CDR3 nucleotides: TGTGCCAGCTTGAGGGGGGGTCAAGAGACCCAGTACTTC. This sequence encodes CASLRGGQETQYF.

The chain employs TRBV27 and TRBJ1-1; a weak D match, TRBD1 (5 bases). Per germline, CDR1 MNHEY and CDR2 SMNVEV (reference sequence). The CDR3 extends over 14 amino acids. Trimming pared 2 bases from V and 1 base from J, leaving 8 bases between. The CDR3 nucleotides read TGTGCCAGCAGTTTAGGGGGTGGGAACACTGAAGCTTTCTTT. Translated: CASSLGGGNTEAFF.

The rearrangement joins TRBV9 to TRBJ2-1, with 7 positions matching TRBD2. The germline CDR1 and CDR2 sequences are SGDLS and YYNGEE. The CDR3 covers 16 residues. Trimming at V came to 0 bases and at J to 2 bases, leaving 5 bases not matched to a gene. CDR3 in amino acids: CASSVDGGSTYNEQFF. Here the CDR3 DNA reads TGTGCCAGCAGCGTAGATGGCGGGAGCACCTACAATGAGCAGTTCTTC.

This chain joins TRBV5-4 and TRBJ2-7; 12 nucleotides agree with TRBD2. Per germline, CDR1 SGHNT and CDR2 YYREEE (reference sequence). There are 15 residues in the CDR3. V trimming: 4 bases; J trimming: 1 base; junction bases outside the gene matches: 3. The CDR3 sequence: CASSPGLAGSYEQYF. The CDR3 DNA reads TGTGCCAGCAGCCCCGGACTAGCGGGATCCTACGAGCAGTACTTC. The whole variable domain, filled in from reference TRBV5-4 and TRBJ2-7, reads ETGVTQSPTHLIKTRGQQVTLRCSSQSGHNTVSWYQQALGQGPQFIFQYYREEENGRGNFPPRFSGLQFPNYSSELNVNALELDDSALYLCASSPGLAGSYEQYFGPGTRLTVT.

V usage is TRBV21-1 and J usage is TRBJ1-5. TRBV21-1 is labeled a pseudogene. The CDR3 is 16 residues long. The CDR3 loop is CAPRGEGWRHNQPQHF. The CDR3 DNA is TGTGCCCCGAGGGGGGAGGGTTGGCGCCACAATCAGCCCCAGCATTTT.

This chain uses TRBV7-3 with TRBJ1-2; D gene uncertain. Germline V CDR1 and CDR2: SGHTA, FQGTGA. V gave up 1 base and J gave up 6 bases, with 6 bases separating them. The length of the CDR3 is 12 residues. The CDR3 DNA sequence: TGTGCCAGCAGCTTAAACGGAGATGGCTACACCTTC. Amino acid sequence: CASSLNGDGYTF.

The rearrangement uses TRBV7-9 and TRBJ2-1; D is ambiguous. CDR1 is SEHNR, CDR2 FQNEAQ, per germline (reference sequence). V lost 2 bases and J 6 bases, leaving 14 bases between the germline ends. CDR3 length: 15 residues. The CDR3 sequence: CASSLWAQSGNEQFF. CDR3 nucleotide sequence: TGTGCCAGCAGCTTATGGGCTCAAAGTGGCAATGAGCAGTTCTTC. Filled out from reference TRBV7-9 and TRBJ2-1, the complete variable domain reads DTGVSQNPRHKITKRGQNVTFRCDPISEHNRLYWYRQTLGQGPEFLTYFQNEAQLEKSRLLSDRFSAERPKGSFSTLEIQRTEQGDSAMYLCASSLWAQSGNEQFFGPGTRLTVL.